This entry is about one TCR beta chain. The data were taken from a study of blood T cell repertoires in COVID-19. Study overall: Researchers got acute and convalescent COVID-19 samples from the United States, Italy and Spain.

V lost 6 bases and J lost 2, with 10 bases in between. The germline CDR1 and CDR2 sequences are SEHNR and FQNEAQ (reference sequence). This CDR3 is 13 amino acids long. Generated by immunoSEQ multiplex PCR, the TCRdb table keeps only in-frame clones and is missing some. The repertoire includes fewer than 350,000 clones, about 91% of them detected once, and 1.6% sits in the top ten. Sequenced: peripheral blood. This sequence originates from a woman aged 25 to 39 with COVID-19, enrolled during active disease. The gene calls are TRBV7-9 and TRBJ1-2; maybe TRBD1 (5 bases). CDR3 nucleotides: TGTGCCAGCAGTGCGGGGGGGAACTATGGCTACACCTTC. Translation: CASSAGGNYGYTF.